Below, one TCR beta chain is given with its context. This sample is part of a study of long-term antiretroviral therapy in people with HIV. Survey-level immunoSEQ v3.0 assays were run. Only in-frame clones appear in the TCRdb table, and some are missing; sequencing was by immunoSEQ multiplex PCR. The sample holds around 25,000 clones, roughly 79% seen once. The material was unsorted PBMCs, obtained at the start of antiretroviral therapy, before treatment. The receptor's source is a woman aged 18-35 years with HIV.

The CDR3 sequence is CASSLGLGPTYGYTF. CDR3 DNA sequence: TGTGCCAGCAGCTTAGGTCTTGGGCCTACCTATGGCTACACCTTC. The chain links TRBV7-2 to TRBJ1-2, with D uncertain. Trimming cost V 1 base and J 4 bases, with 13 bases left between them. Germline V gives CDR1 SGHTA, CDR2 FQGNSA. The CDR3 consists of 15 residues.